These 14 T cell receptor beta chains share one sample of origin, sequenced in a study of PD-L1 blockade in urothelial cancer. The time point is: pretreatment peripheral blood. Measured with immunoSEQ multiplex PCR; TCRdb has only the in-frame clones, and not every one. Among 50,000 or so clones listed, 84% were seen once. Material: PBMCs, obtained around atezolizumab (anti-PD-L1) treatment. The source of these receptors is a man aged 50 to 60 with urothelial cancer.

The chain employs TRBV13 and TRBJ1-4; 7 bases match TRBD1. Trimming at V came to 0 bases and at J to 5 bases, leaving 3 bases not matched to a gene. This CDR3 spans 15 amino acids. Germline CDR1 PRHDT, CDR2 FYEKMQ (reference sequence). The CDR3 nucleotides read TGTGCCAGCAGCTTAGGCCGGACAGGCAATGAAAAACTGTTTTTT. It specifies CASSLGRTGNEKLFF.

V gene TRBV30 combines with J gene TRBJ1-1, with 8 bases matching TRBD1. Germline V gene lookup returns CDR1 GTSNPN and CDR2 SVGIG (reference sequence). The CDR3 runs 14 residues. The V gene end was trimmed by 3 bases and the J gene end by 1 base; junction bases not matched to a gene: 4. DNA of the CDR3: TGTGCCTGGAGAAGACAGGGGAAGAACACTGAAGCTTTCTTT. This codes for CAWRRQGKNTEAFF. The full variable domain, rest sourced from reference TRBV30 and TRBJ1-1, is SQTIHQWPATLVQPVGSPLSLECTVEGTSNPNLYWYRQAAGRGLQLLFYSVGIGQISSEVPQNLSASRPQDRQFILSSKKLLLSDSGFYLCAWRRQGKNTEAFFGQGTRLTVV.

CDR3 DNA sequence: TGCGCCAGCAGCCAAGATTGGCAGGGGGGGGCTAGCGGGATCTACGAGCAGTACTTC. It codes for CASSQDWQGGASGIYEQYF. V is TRBV4-3 and J is TRBJ2-7; 9 positions match TRBD2. The V segment lost 0 bases and the J segment 3 bases; nucleotides outside the gene matches: 15. Germline V gives CDR1 LGHNA, CDR2 YSLEER. The length of the CDR3 is 19 residues.

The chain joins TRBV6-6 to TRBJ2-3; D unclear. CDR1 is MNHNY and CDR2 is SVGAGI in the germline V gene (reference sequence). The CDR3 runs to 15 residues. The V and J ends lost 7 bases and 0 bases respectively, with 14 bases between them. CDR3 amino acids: CASIVSRLSTDTQYF. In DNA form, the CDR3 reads TGTGCCAGCATCGTTAGCAGACTTAGCACAGATACGCAGTATTTT.

The CDR3: CACSRRDRGSYEQYF. CDR3 DNA: TGTGCCTGCTCGCGCCGGGACAGGGGCTCCTACGAGCAGTACTTC. The rearrangement joins TRBV30 to TRBJ2-7, with 10 bases identical to TRBD1. With V trimmed by 6 bases and J by 0 bases, 8 bases remained unmatched. The CDR3 loop spans 15 amino acids. CDR1 is GTSNPN, CDR2 SVGIG, per germline (reference sequence). Combining the CDR3 with reference TRBV30 and TRBJ2-7 gives the whole variable domain SQTIHQWPATLVQPVGSPLSLECTVEGTSNPNLYWYRQAAGRGLQLLFYSVGIGQISSEVPQNLSASRPQDRQFILSSKKLLLSDSGFYLCACSRRDRGSYEQYFGPGTRLTVT.

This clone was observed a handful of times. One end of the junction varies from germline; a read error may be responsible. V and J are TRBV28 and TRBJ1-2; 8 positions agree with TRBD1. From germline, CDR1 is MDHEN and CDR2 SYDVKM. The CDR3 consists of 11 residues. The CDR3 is CASGQGYGHTF. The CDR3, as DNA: TGTGCCAGCGGACAGGGCTATGGCCACACCTTC.

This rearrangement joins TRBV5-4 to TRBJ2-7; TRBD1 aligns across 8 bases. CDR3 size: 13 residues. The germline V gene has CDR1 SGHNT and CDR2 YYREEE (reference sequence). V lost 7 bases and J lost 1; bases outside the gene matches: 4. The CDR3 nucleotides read TGTGCCAGCGGGACAGGTCTTTCCTACGAGCAGTACTTC. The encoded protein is CASGTGLSYEQYF.

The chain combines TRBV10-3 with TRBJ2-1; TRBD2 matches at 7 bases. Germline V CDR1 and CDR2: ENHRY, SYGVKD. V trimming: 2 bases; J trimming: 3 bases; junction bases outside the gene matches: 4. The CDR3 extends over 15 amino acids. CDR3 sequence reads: CAISEPGGFYNEQFF. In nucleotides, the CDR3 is TGTGCCATCAGTGAGCCGGGAGGCTTCTACAATGAGCAGTTCTTC.

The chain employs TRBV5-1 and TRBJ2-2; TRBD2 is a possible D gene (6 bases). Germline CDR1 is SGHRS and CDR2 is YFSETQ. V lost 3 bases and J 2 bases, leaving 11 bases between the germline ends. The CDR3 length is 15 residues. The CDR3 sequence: CASSSKGGNTGELFF. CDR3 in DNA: TGCGCCAGCAGCTCGAAGGGAGGTAACACCGGGGAGCTGTTTTTT.

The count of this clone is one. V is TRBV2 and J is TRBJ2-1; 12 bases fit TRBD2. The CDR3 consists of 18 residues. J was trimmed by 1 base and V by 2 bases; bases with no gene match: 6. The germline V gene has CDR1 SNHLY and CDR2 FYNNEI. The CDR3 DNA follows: TGTGCCAGCAGTGAATTGGGGACTAGCGGGCTTTCCTACAATGAGCAGTTCTTC. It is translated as CASSELGTSGLSYNEQFF. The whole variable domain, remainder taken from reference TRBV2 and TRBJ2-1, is EPEVTQTPSHQVTQMGQEVILRCVPISNHLYFYWYRQILGQKVEFLVSFYNNEISEKSEIFDDQFSVERPDGSNFTLKIRSTKLEDSAMYFCASSELGTSGLSYNEQFFGPGTRLTVL.

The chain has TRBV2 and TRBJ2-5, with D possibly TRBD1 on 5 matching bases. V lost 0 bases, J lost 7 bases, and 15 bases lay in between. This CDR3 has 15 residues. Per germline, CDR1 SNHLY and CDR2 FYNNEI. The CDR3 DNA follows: TGTGCCAGCAGTGAAGCGGCAGGGCGAATTGGGACCCAGTACTTC. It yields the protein CASSEAAGRIGTQYF.

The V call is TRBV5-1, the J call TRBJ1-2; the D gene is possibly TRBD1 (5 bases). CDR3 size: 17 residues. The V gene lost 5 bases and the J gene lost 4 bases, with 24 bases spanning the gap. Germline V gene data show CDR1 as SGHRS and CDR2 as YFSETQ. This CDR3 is CASRRGGDRFWSYGYTF. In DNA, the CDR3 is TGCGCCAGCAGACGCGGCGGGGACCGTTTTTGGTCCTATGGCTACACCTTC.

The chain's CDR3 is CASRNDLSGDRGMNTEAFF. The CDR3 DNA reads TGTGCCAGTAGAAACGACCTTTCCGGGGACAGGGGAATGAACACTGAAGCTTTCTTT. This chain joins TRBV19 and TRBJ1-1; 10 positions agree with TRBD1. V gave up 6 bases and J gave up 0 bases; unmatched junction bases: 16. The CDR3 contains 19 residues. Per the germline V gene, CDR1 is LNHDA and CDR2 is SQIVND (reference sequence).

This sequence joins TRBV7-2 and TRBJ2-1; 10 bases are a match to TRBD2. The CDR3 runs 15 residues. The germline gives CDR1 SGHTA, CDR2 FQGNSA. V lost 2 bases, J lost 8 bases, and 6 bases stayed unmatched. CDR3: CASSLQLAGDDEQFF. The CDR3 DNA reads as TGTGCCAGCAGCTTACAGCTAGCGGGAGATGATGAGCAGTTCTTC.